The clone carrying this T cell receptor beta chain was detected ten times or more. The antigen remains undetermined. The CDR3 runs 15 residues. The germline gives CDR1 SNHLY, CDR2 FYNNEI. Trimming left V 2 bases short and J 4 bases short, with 15 bases between. Investigators prepared the TCR beta libraries by applying iRepertoire HTBI primers and Arm-PCR of CDR3 regions. One entry per CDR3 protein, called by TCRdb with MiXCR from the multiplex PCR reads. The table has 450,000 to 700,000 distinct CDR3 sequences, about 13% seen once. Regarding time point: newly diagnosed GD, antithyroid drugs for less than 3 months. RNA isolated from PBMCs was used to make the TCR library. Roughly 10 milliliters of peripheral blood were drawn into EDTA tubes. This entry is derived from a study of regulatory T cells in long-lasting Graves disease. Findings and limits, study-wide: Gene preferences differed: TRBV28, TRBJ1-2, TRBJ2-5 in persistent cases.

The same specimen was also included in a second study, on T cells in Graves' hyperthyroidism and ophthalmopathy. That investigation notes: Participants, patients aged 18 to 65, had newly diagnosed hyperthyroidism with a duration under 2 months. First-round RT-PCR with HTBI primers amplified the TCR CDR3 region.

V is TRBV2 and J is TRBJ2-7; TRBD1 or TRBD2 may be the D gene (5 bases each). The sequencing used peripheral blood mononuclear cells (PBMCs), collected at new diagnosis, from a patient treated with antithyroid drugs. This TCR derives from a man younger than 40 with Graves disease. The CDR3 sequence is CASSERGRAGYEQYF. The CDR3 DNA reads TGTGCCAGCAGTGAAAGGGGACGGGCAGGGTACGAGCAGTACTTC.